The 23 T cell receptor beta chains in this list originate from one sample, sequenced in a study of a mutant IDH1 vaccine in newly diagnosed glioma. Repertoires were generated with immunoSEQ multiplex PCR, while TCRdb's copy carries only in-frame clones and drops some. The sample consists of 27,000 or so clones, under 85% of them appearing once. Time point described: week 5, during vaccination. Vaccine doses each comprised 300 ug of mutant IDH1 20-mer peptide, with topical imiquimod. What these receptors recognize is not known. The sequenced sample was PBMCs, obtained from a glioma patient whose treatment included an IDH1 peptide vaccine. Receptors were obtained from a man aged 35 to 55 with glioma. Some clones in this sample may be carry-over from other donors' samples.

The rearrangement joins TRBV6-6 to TRBJ2-7; D not resolved. Germline V gene sequence: CDR1 MNHNY, CDR2 SVGAGI (reference sequence). Between the trimmed V and J ends, which lost 5 bases and 0 bases, there was a span of 14 bases. CDR3 length equals 15 residues. The CDR3 DNA is TGTGCCAGCAGTCAGACTTCACTCCGCTCCTACGAGCAGTACTTC. This encodes CASSQTSLRSYEQYF.

This chain links TRBV7-9 with TRBJ2-1, with TRBD2 matching 7 bases. J lost 2 bases, V lost 1 base, and 2 bases had no gene match. This CDR3 contains 15 residues. CDR1 is SEHNR, CDR2 FQNEAQ, per germline (reference sequence). The CDR3 nucleotides read TGTGCCAGCAGCTTAGTAGCGGGTCCCTACAATGAGCAGTTCTTC. As protein: CASSLVAGPYNEQFF. The full variable domain, its missing parts supplied by reference TRBV7-9 and TRBJ2-1, is DTGVSQNPRHKITKRGQNVTFRCDPISEHNRLYWYRQTLGQGPEFLTYFQNEAQLEKSRLLSDRFSAERPKGSFSTLEIQRTEQGDSAMYLCASSLVAGPYNEQFFGPGTRLTVL.

This CDR3 is CASSSDLAKNIQYF. The CDR3 nucleotides are TGTGCCAGCAGCTCGGACCTCGCCAAAAACATTCAGTACTTC. The chain joins TRBV7-9 to TRBJ2-4; D gene uncertain. Deletions cut 4 bases from V and 1 base from J, with 8 bases between. Germline-derived CDR1 and CDR2 are SEHNR and FQNEAQ (reference sequence). The CDR3 has 14 residues. Full variable domain (missing parts from reference TRBV7-9 and TRBJ2-4): DTGVSQNPRHKITKRGQNVTFRCDPISEHNRLYWYRQTLGQGPEFLTYFQNEAQLEKSRLLSDRFSAERPKGSFSTLEIQRTEQGDSAMYLCASSSDLAKNIQYFGAGTRLSVL.

In its sample, this clone was seen a few times. The chain joins TRBV5-5 to TRBJ1-5; D perhaps matches TRBD1 (5 bases). Trimming took 6 bases from V and 1 from J, leaving 14 bases between them. The CDR3 is made up of 15 amino acids. Germline V gene lookup returns CDR1 SGHKS and CDR2 YYEKEE (reference sequence). CDR3 sequence (DNA): TGTGCCAGCACCCTAGAGCAGGGAAGCAATCAGCCCCAGCATTTT. Amino acids: CASTLEQGSNQPQHF.

This clone was picked up a small number of times. The chain recombines TRBV7-8 with TRBJ1-5; D is uncertain. V lost 4 bases and J 3 bases, leaving 16 bases between the germline ends. The CDR3 covers 16 residues. Germline-derived CDR1 and CDR2 are SGHVS and FQNEAQ. The DNA of the CDR3 is TGTGCCAGCAGCTCAAAGGTTCAGGTTTTCAATCAGCCCCAGCATTTT. The encoded protein is CASSSKVQVFNQPQHF.

This clone was counted once. The chain has TRBV6-1 and TRBJ2-6, with D uncertain. Deletions cut 1 base from V and 1 base from J, with 2 bases between. This CDR3 has 14 amino acids. The V gene's germline CDR1 is MNHNS and CDR2 SASEGT. The CDR3 sequence is CASSEVSGANVLTF. The CDR3 coding sequence is TGTGCCAGCAGTGAAGTTTCTGGGGCCAACGTCCTGACTTTC.

The chain employs TRBV19 and TRBJ1-4, with 7 nucleotides matching TRBD1. The germline V gene encodes CDR1 LNHDA and CDR2 SQIVND (reference sequence). CDR3 length equals 13 residues. V gave up 8 bases and J gave up 5 bases; unmatched junction bases: 5. The CDR3 spells CASRGTENEKLFF. DNA of the CDR3: TGTGCCAGTCGGGGGACAGAAAATGAAAAACTGTTTTTT.

The chain combines TRBV6-1 with TRBJ2-7; the match to TRBD2 covers 11 bases. Looked up from germline, CDR1 is MNHNS and CDR2 is SASEGT. The CDR3 contains 16 residues. J gave up 0 bases and V 2 bases, and 3 bases lay outside the gene matches. This chain's CDR3 is CASSEMTSGVSYEQYF. Written as DNA, the CDR3 is TGTGCCAGCAGTGAAATGACTAGCGGGGTCTCCTACGAGCAGTACTTC.

This clone has a handful of counts. This chain connects TRBV6-1 to TRBJ1-1; no reliable D call. CDR1 and CDR2 from the germline V gene are MNHNS and SASEGT. The CDR3 covers 14 residues. V was clipped by 4 bases and J by 0 bases, with 9 bases between them. The CDR3 reads CASSGHPLNTEAFF. Written as DNA, the CDR3 is TGTGCCAGCAGTGGACACCCTTTGAACACTGAAGCTTTCTTT.

The rearrangement joins TRBV5-1 to TRBJ2-3; D unclear. Trimming took off 0 bases at V and 2 bases at J, with 10 bases between the two ends. The CDR3 loop spans 15 amino acids. Per the germline V gene, CDR1 is SGHRS and CDR2 is YFSETQ. The CDR3 sequence: CASSLATAVTDTQYF. The DNA of the CDR3 is TGCGCCAGCAGCTTGGCCACAGCCGTCACAGATACGCAGTATTTT. Drawing the rest from reference TRBV5-1 and TRBJ2-3, the complete variable domain is KAGVTQTPRYLIKTRGQQVTLSCSPISGHRSVSWYQQTPGQGLQFLFEYFSETQRNKGNFPGRFSGRQFSNSRSEMNVSTLELGDSALYLCASSLATAVTDTQYFGPGTRLTVL.

V and J are TRBV9 and TRBJ1-2, with TRBD1 matching over 8 bases. V shed 3 bases and J 3 bases; nucleotides not matched to a gene: 19. The CDR3 contains 19 residues. CDR1 SGDLS and CDR2 YYNGEE come from the germline V gene. CDR3 coding DNA: TGTGCCAGCAGCGAAGGGGGGGGTGTGGAGGACAGGGACTACTATGGCTACACCTTC. Translation: CASSEGGGVEDRDYYGYTF. The entire variable domain, with the rest obtained from reference TRBV9 and TRBJ1-2, is as follows: DSGVTQTPKHLITATGQRVTLRCSPRSGDLSVYWYQQSLDQGLQFLIQYYNGEERAKGNILERFSAQQFPDLHSELNLSSLELGDSALYFCASSEGGGVEDRDYYGYTFGSGTRLTVV.

This clone has just one count. The gene calls are TRBV11-1 and TRBJ1-3; D is unclear. The V and J ends lost 3 bases and 0 bases respectively, with 6 bases between them. Germline loops: CDR1 SGHAT, CDR2 FQDESV (reference sequence). This CDR3 contains 14 residues. CDR3 region: CASSLLGSGNTIYF. The CDR3 nucleotides read TGTGCCAGCAGCTTGTTGGGCTCTGGAAACACCATATATTTT.

CDR3 in DNA: TGTGCCATCAGCGGGAATGATGAGCAGTTCTTC. This gives the protein CAISGNDEQFF. V is TRBV10-3 and J is TRBJ2-1, with D tentatively TRBD2 (5 bases). CDR3 length: 11 amino acids. Trimming left V 6 bases short and J 8 bases short, with 8 bases between. Germline CDR1 reads ENHRY; CDR2 reads SYGVKD.

The rearrangement uses TRBV19 and TRBJ1-5; 7 bases line up with TRBD1. The CDR3 sequence is 15 residues long. Germline lookup yields CDR1 LNHDA and CDR2 SQIVND (reference sequence). V lost 6 bases and J lost 5; bases outside the gene matches: 10. For the CDR3, the DNA is TGTGCCAGTAGAAGATCCCGGGACAGAGATCAGCCCCAGCATTTT. Its protein product is CASRRSRDRDQPQHF.

The chain carries TRBV7-2 and TRBJ1-4, with D perhaps matching TRBD1 (6 bases). Germline V CDR1 and CDR2: SGHTA, FQGNSA. The CDR3 length is 15 residues. V was cut by 1 base and J by 6 bases, with 12 bases left in between. The CDR3, as DNA: TGTGCCAGCAGCTTAGTTTGGGGGGCTGATGAAAAACTGTTTTTT. This sequence encodes CASSLVWGADEKLFF.

This sequence joins TRBV6-1 and TRBJ2-7; possibly TRBD2 for D (5 bases). Germline lookup yields CDR1 MNHNS and CDR2 SASEGT. V was pared by 6 bases and J by 2 bases, with 17 bases between. The CDR3 loop spans 15 amino acids. CDR3 in DNA: TGTGCCAGCAGCCCGACTCCCCGGGGTACCTACGAGCAGTACTTC. Protein: CASSPTPRGTYEQYF.

This chain connects TRBV7-8 to TRBJ2-1; D is undetermined. Germline CDR1 and CDR2: SGHVS and FQNEAQ. The V end was cut by 9 bases, the J end by 6 bases, with 15 bases between. The CDR3 consists of 13 residues. The CDR3 reads CASRIQVFNEQFF. Written as DNA, the CDR3 is TGTGCCAGTCGAATTCAGGTTTTCAATGAGCAGTTCTTC.

The chain uses TRBV27 and TRBJ2-7, with TRBD1 matching over 11 bases. CDR1 and CDR2 (germline): MNHEY, SMNVEV (reference sequence). This CDR3 region has 13 residues. Germline trimming cut 8 bases from V and 6 bases from J; bases unmatched to any gene: 6. Here the CDR3 reads CASGRGQGGEQYF. The CDR3 DNA reads as TGTGCCAGCGGGCGGGGACAGGGGGGCGAGCAGTACTTC.

The chain links TRBV9 to TRBJ1-6; D may be TRBD1 (6 bases). Trimming removed 0 bases from V and 9 bases from J, with 13 bases in between. Germline V gene lookup returns CDR1 SGDLS and CDR2 YYNGEE. The CDR3 spans 15 residues. This CDR3 reads CASSVGPGGISPLHF. The CDR3 DNA is TGTGCCAGCAGCGTAGGGCCTGGGGGCATTTCACCCCTCCACTTT.

DNA for the CDR3: TGTGCCAGCAGTACAGGGGGCCACACAGATACGCAGTATTTT. It yields the protein CASSTGGHTDTQYF. The chain has TRBV6-4 and TRBJ2-3, with 9 bases matching TRBD1. With 5 bases clipped from V and 2 bases from J, the junction kept 2 bases outside the gene matches. Germline V gene lookup returns CDR1 MRHNA and CDR2 SNTAGT. This CDR3 region has 14 residues.

CDR3 sequence reads: CASSLTGGSDTQYF. For the CDR3, the DNA is TGTGCCAGCAGCTTAACAGGGGGCTCAGATACGCAGTATTTT. The chain is built from TRBV5-6 and TRBJ2-3; 9 bases are shared with TRBD1. This CDR3 contains 14 residues. CDR1 SGHDT and CDR2 YYEEEE come from the germline V gene. Trimming cost V 2 bases and J 4 bases; bases outside gene matches: 2. Together with reference TRBV5-6 and TRBJ2-3, the CDR3 gives the full variable domain: DAGVTQSPTHLIKTRGQQVTLRCSPKSGHDTVSWYQQALGQGPQFIFQYYEEEERQRGNFPDRFSGHQFPNYSSELNVNALLLGDSALYLCASSLTGGSDTQYFGPGTRLTVL.

The chain couples TRBV30 to TRBJ2-3; 9 positions agree with TRBD2. The CDR3 is made up of 17 amino acids. Germline lookup yields CDR1 GTSNPN and CDR2 SVGIG (reference sequence). J gave up 10 bases and V 1 base, and 18 bases lay outside the gene matches. The CDR3 is CAWSGPPTSGSRMAQYF. Here the CDR3 DNA reads TGTGCCTGGAGTGGCCCCCCGACTAGCGGCTCAAGGATGGCGCAGTATTTT.

This clone came up a few times. The chain is built from TRBV19 and TRBJ1-4; no clear D. The CDR3 spans 15 residues. V gave up 3 bases and J gave up 2 bases, with 10 bases separating them. CDR1 is LNHDA and CDR2 is SQIVND in the germline V gene (reference sequence). The CDR3 is CASSIGPRTNEKLFF. CDR3 bases: TGTGCCAGTAGTATTGGTCCTAGGACTAATGAAAAACTGTTTTTT.